This T cell receptor beta chain appears in the sequencing data of a study of blood T cell repertoires in COVID-19. Turning to the study itself: Italy, Spain and the United States were the sources of the convalescent and acute COVID-19 samples.

TCRdb keeps only in-frame clones here, not all; method: immunoSEQ multiplex PCR. This sample has approximately 210,000 clones, with about 80% found just once. The CDR3 loop spans 17 amino acids. Germline CDR1 reads SGHAT; CDR2 reads FQNNGV. With 5 bases clipped from V and 1 base from J, the junction kept 10 bases outside the gene matches. Which cohort a participant joined came from the clinical history participants gave. Two negative PCRs, clearance, or symptom resolution characterized the recovered Cohort 3 donors. This sequence was found in a man aged 35 to 55 who had recovered from COVID-19. The V and J genes are TRBV11-2 and TRBJ1-3; 8 nucleotides align to TRBD1. The specimen was PBMCs or T cells enriched from blood (not recorded which). The CDR3 sequence: CASSLRRQGISGNTIYF. CDR3 DNA sequence: TGTGCCAGCAGCCTCCGACGACAGGGGATTTCTGGAAACACCATATATTTT.